This TCR beta chain comes out of a study of T cell clonality in common variable immunodeficiency. This clone showed up many times. Read coverage stops 3 residues before the CDR3 terminus; the germline J gene supplies the remainder. Here immunoSEQ multiplex PCR was the method, and the copy in TCRdb shows in-frame clones only, minus some. The sample has 50,000 to 60,000 clones, none seen only once. The length of the CDR3 is 14 residues. The ends were cut back, 4 bases at V and 6 bases at J, with 15 bases in the middle. Germline CDR1 KGHSH, CDR2 LQKENI. Most patients and controls had Caucasian heritage. The clonotype was recovered from a person aged 18 to 70 in good health. The sequenced material came from peripheral blood mononuclear cells. This chain links TRBV18 with TRBJ1-2; D perhaps matches TRBD1 (5 bases). CDR3 sequence: CASSHTDSENGYTF. Partial CDR3 DNA: TGTGCCAGCTCACATACTGACAGTGAGAATGGC.